This TCR beta chain was sequenced in a study of tumor-infiltrating lymphocytes in localized non-small cell lung cancer. Study details: Patients included smokers and never-smokers with various histologies, some sampled after neoadjuvant chemotherapy. Whole-study findings and limits: Available tissue quantity limited TCR sequencing to a patient subset. Each assay used a separate piece of the same tissue. IM1 and IM2 tumors showed no difference in T-cell fraction.

Measured with immunoSEQ multiplex PCR; TCRdb has only the in-frame clones, and not every one. In the table there are around 17,000 clones, 45% of which are singletons. V was trimmed by 5 bases and J by 8 bases, leaving 10 bases between them. Germline CDR1 reads MNHEY; CDR2 reads SVGAGI. The CDR3 spans 12 residues. This clone was seen a few times. The antigen is unknown. Sequencing used lung tumor tissue. The TCR originated in a human donor with non-small cell lung cancer. V is TRBV6-5 and J is TRBJ2-1; tentative D call: TRBD2 (6 bases). CDR3 bases: TGTGCCAGCAGTCAAGGCGGGGATGAGCAGTTCTTC. Its protein is CASSQGGDEQFF.